The rows below give T cell receptor beta chains drawn from one sample of a study of monozygotic twins with inflammatory bowel disease. From the 5' RACE reads, TCRdb lists one entry per CDR3 protein and no DNA. The table for this sample gives 300,000 to 400,000 distinct CDR3 sequences. The sequencing input was blood. These receptors originate from a human donor with ulcerative colitis or Crohn's disease, or a healthy co-twin of an affected twin (not recorded which). Each CDR3 is given with its conserved first and last residue.

CDR3: CASSYGWDRDNEQFF
J: TRBJ2-1
V: TRBV6-5

CDR3: CSAIQGAETEAFF
J: TRBJ1-1
V: TRBV20-1

CDR3: CASSHRDRGDEQFF
J: TRBJ2-1
V: TRBV4-2

CDR3: CASSVGRGTVLYNEQFF
J: TRBJ2-1
V: TRBV9

CDR3: CASREGPNSNQPQHF
J: TRBJ1-5
V: TRBV5-1

CDR3: CASSEWVLYNEQFF
J: TRBJ2-1
V: TRBV2

CDR3: CASRPAIPGANVLTF
J: TRBJ2-6
V: TRBV6-1

CDR3: CASSLSLGNNEQFF
J: TRBJ2-1
V: TRBV7-2

CDR3: CAWRGAPHNRANYGYTF
J: TRBJ1-2
V: TRBV30

CDR3: CASNPGFSETQYF
J: TRBJ2-5
V: TRBV12-3/TRBV12-4

CDR3: CASSPRRTEETQYF
J: TRBJ2-5
V: TRBV18

CDR3: CASSTSGALQF
J: TRBJ2-5
V: TRBV7-2

CDR3: CASSFPDYEQYF
J: TRBJ2-7
V: TRBV28

CDR3: CASSLNPGTKLADTQYF
J: TRBJ2-3
V: TRBV6-5

CDR3: CASSYTTSGGPTQYF
J: TRBJ2-3
V: TRBV6-5

CDR3: CASSPAGLAGETQYF
J: TRBJ2-5
V: TRBV7-7

CDR3: CASKGGGTDTQYF
J: TRBJ2-3
V: TRBV21-1

CDR3: CASSYQGAFNEKLFF
J: TRBJ1-4
V: TRBV12-3/TRBV12-4

CDR3: CSAGLGRLNTEAFF
J: TRBJ1-1
V: TRBV20-1

CDR3: CSVSGGREQYF
J: TRBJ2-7
V: TRBV29-1

CDR3: CASSRGGQRPKNIQYF
J: TRBJ2-4
V: TRBV7-9

CDR3: CASSASHDRGFNQPQHF
J: TRBJ1-5
V: TRBV10-2